A selection of T cell receptor beta chains follows, all from one sample in a study of T cell responses to AZD1222 COVID-19 vaccine. The repertoire was sequenced with immunoSEQ multiplex PCR; TCRdb's copy has only in-frame clones and lacks some. The data contain 160,000 or so clones, about 90% of them singletons. Sequences were derived from peripheral blood, sampled 28 days after the second AZD1222 dose. The origin of the receptors is an adult who received the AZD1222 COVID-19 vaccine. Both conserved end residues are part of each CDR3. The D gene is left open where the match is weak. Not all rows give a size; the values are once, few, many and, for expanded clones, a class.

>TRBV5-6|few|TRBJ1-5|-
CASSLRTGPNQPQHF
TGTGCCAGCAGCTTACGGACGGGACCTAATCAGCCCCAGCATTTT
>TRBV18|-|TRBJ1-1|-
CASSNRDVTEAFF
TGTGCCAGCTCAAACCGGGACGTAACTGAAGCTTTCTTT
>TRBV7-9|-|TRBJ2-7|-
CASSFSYRGSEQYF
TGTGCCAGCAGCTTTTCGTACCGGGGGAGTGAGCAGTACTTC
>TRBV6-4|-|TRBJ1-1|-
CASSDRGRRDTEAFF
TGTGCCAGCAGTGACAGGGGACGTAGGGACACTGAAGCTTTCTTT
>TRBV6-5|-|TRBJ1-2|-
CASKYSGQDDYGYTF
TGTGCCAGCAAGTACAGCGGGCAGGACGACTATGGCTACACCTTC
>TRBV19|-|TRBJ2-5|-
CASTSRRDGEETQYF
TGTGCCAGTACCTCCCGCCGGGACGGCGAAGAGACCCAGTACTTC
>TRBV19|-|TRBJ1-5|TRBD1
CASSMGQIQPQHF
TGTGCCAGTAGCATGGGACAGATTCAGCCCCAGCATTTT
>TRBV7-9|once|TRBJ2-1|-
CASSPPPQGTTYNEQFF
TGTGCCAGCAGCCCGCCCCCTCAGGGGACAACCTACAATGAGCAGTTCTTC
>TRBV6-5|-|TRBJ1-4|-
CASSRALEGEKLFF
TGTGCCAGCAGCCGGGCCCTAGAGGGAGAAAAACTGTTTTTT
>TRBV4-1|-|TRBJ1-2|TRBD1
CASSQGTGFYGYTF
TGCGCCAGCAGCCAAGGGACAGGGTTCTATGGCTACACCTTC
>TRBV12-3/TRBV12-4|-|TRBJ2-5|-
CASSPPRTKYF
TGTGCCAGCAGCCCCCCAAGGACGAAATACTTC
>TRBV19|-|TRBJ1-2|TRBD1
CASSPTGVNGYTF
TGTGCCAGTAGTCCGACAGGGGTAAATGGCTACACCTTC
>TRBV18|-|TRBJ2-3|-
CASSPWDTHTDTQYF
TGTGCCAGCTCACCTTGGGACACCCACACAGATACGCAGTATTTT
>TRBV5-3|-|TRBJ1-2|TRBD1
CARSVFRGPHYGYTF
TGTGCCAGAAGCGTTTTCAGGGGGCCCCACTATGGCTACACCTTC
>TRBV9|-|TRBJ1-1|-
CASSVVGASTEAFF
TGTGCCAGCAGCGTAGTGGGGGCGAGCACTGAAGCTTTCTTT
>TRBV6-2/TRBV6-3|-|TRBJ1-5|TRBD1
CASSFPGTEISNQPQHF
TGTGCCAGCAGTTTCCCCGGGACAGAGATTAGCAATCAGCCCCAGCATTTT
>TRBV19|once|TRBJ1-2|TRBD1
CASSIRQGDGYTF
TGTGCCAGTAGTATCCGACAGGGTGATGGCTACACCTTC
>TRBV11-2|-|TRBJ1-1|-
CASSPFRKTEAFF
TGTGCCAGCAGCCCATTCAGGAAGACTGAAGCTTTCTTT
>TRBV4-2|-|TRBJ1-3|-
CASSQATTAGNTIYF
TGTGCCAGCAGCCAAGCCACGACAGCTGGAAACACCATATATTTT
>TRBV18|-|TRBJ1-2|-
CASSPPSLGTKYGYTF
TGTGCCAGCTCACCACCGAGCCTCGGGACAAAATATGGCTACACCTTC
>TRBV18|-|TRBJ2-7|-
CASSRGIGYEQYF
TGTGCCAGCTCACGAGGGATCGGCTACGAGCAGTACTTC
>TRBV27|-|TRBJ1-5|-
CASSLSGETPQHF
TGTGCCAGCAGTTTATCCGGGGAGACGCCCCAGCATTTT
>TRBV9|-|TRBJ1-2|-
CASSPTSGGFLGNYGYTF
TGTGCCAGCAGCCCGACGTCGGGGGGCTTTTTGGGTAACTATGGCTACACCTTC
>TRBV18|-|TRBJ1-5|-
CASSPGYGSDQPQHF
TGTGCCAGCTCCCCAGGGTACGGGTCCGATCAGCCCCAGCATTTT
>TRBV6-6|-|TRBJ1-2|-
CASSYGSYGYTF
TGTGCCAGCAGTTATGGGTCCTATGGCTACACCTTC
>TRBV7-9|-|TRBJ2-5|-
CASSPKRVETQYF
TGTGCCAGCAGCCCAAAGAGGGTCGAGACCCAGTACTTC
>TRBV10-3|-|TRBJ1-5|-
CAISESGSASNQPQHF
TGTGCCATCAGTGAGTCGGGTAGTGCTAGCAATCAGCCCCAGCATTTT
>TRBV3-1/TRBV3-2|-|TRBJ2-5|TRBD2
CASKSGGAWETQYF
TGTGCCAGCAAGAGCGGGGGGGCCTGGGAGACCCAGTACTTC
>TRBV9|-|TRBJ2-5|TRBD1
CASSAGTDQETQYF
TGTGCCAGCAGCGCTGGGACAGATCAAGAGACCCAGTACTTC
>TRBV7-9|-|TRBJ2-7|-
CASSFTGAYEQYF
TGTGCCAGCAGCTTCACGGGAGCCTACGAGCAGTACTTC
>TRBV27|-|TRBJ2-1|-
CASSLNKGVGYNEQFF
TGTGCCAGCAGTTTAAATAAGGGTGTAGGGTACAATGAGCAGTTCTTC
>TRBV5-1|-|TRBJ1-2|-
CASSLGDPTGYGYTF
TGCGCCAGCAGCTTGGGAGACCCTACGGGCTATGGCTACACCTTC
>TRBV25-1|-|TRBJ1-2|TRBD1
CASSESWTGPYNYGYTF
TGTGCCAGCAGTGAATCTTGGACAGGGCCTTATAACTATGGCTACACCTTC
>TRBV7-9|-|TRBJ2-3|TRBD2
CASSVTSGGGDTQYF
TGTGCCAGCAGCGTGACTAGCGGGGGCGGGGATACGCAGTATTTT
>TRBV7-9|-|TRBJ1-2|-
CASSLVNNYGYTF
TGTGCCAGCAGCTTAGTAAACAACTATGGCTACACCTTC
>TRBV5-1|-|TRBJ1-1|-
CASSLNREAFF
TGCGCCAGCAGCTTGAACAGGGAGGCTTTCTTT
>TRBV7-8|-|TRBJ2-3|TRBD2
CASSLGLAGRTDTQYF
TGTGCCAGCAGCTTAGGACTAGCGGGCCGCACAGATACGCAGTATTTT
>TRBV7-9|-|TRBJ2-7|-
CASSFSSYEQYF
TGTGCCAGCAGCTTTAGCTCCTACGAGCAGTACTTC
>TRBV29-1|-|TRBJ1-2|-
CSVEDRGGRDGYTF
TGCAGCGTTGAAGATCGTGGCGGGAGGGATGGCTACACCTTC
>TRBV27|-|TRBJ2-3|-
CASSLWYTDTQYF
TGTGCCAGCAGTTTATGGTACACAGATACGCAGTATTTT
>TRBV18|-|TRBJ1-2|-
CASSRYSGLSNYGYTF
TGTGCCAGCTCACGCTATTCAGGCCTTTCTAACTATGGCTACACCTTC
>TRBV10-3|-|TRBJ1-2|TRBD1
CAISSPGQGNYGYTF
TGTGCCATCAGTTCTCCGGGACAGGGAAACTATGGCTACACCTTC
>TRBV7-8|-|TRBJ2-7|-
CASSLGRGHSYEQYF
TGTGCCAGCAGCTTAGGGCGGGGGCACTCCTACGAGCAGTACTTC
>TRBV6-5|-|TRBJ1-5|-
CASSLEGSNQPQHF
TGTGCCAGCAGTTTGGAGGGGAGCAATCAGCCCCAGCATTTT
>TRBV27|-|TRBJ1-3|-
CASSLAKGGNTIYF
TGTGCCAGCAGTTTGGCGAAAGGAGGAAACACCATATATTTT